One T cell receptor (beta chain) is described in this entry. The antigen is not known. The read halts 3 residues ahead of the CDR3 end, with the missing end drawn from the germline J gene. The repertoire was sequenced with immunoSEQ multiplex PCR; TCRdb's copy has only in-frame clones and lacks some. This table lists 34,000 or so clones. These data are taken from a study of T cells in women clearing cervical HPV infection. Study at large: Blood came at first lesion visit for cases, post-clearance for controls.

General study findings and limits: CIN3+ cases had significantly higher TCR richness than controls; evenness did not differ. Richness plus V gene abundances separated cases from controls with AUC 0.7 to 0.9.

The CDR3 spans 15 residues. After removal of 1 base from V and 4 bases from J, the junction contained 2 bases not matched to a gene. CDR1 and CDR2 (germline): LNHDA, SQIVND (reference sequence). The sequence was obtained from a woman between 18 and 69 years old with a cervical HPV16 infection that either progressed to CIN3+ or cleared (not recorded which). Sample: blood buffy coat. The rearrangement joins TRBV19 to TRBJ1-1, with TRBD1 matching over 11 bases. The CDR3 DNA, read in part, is TGTGCCAGTAGTATAGGGACAGGGGGCGGCACTGAA. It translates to CASSIGTGGGTE. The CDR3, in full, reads CASSIGTGGGTEAFF.